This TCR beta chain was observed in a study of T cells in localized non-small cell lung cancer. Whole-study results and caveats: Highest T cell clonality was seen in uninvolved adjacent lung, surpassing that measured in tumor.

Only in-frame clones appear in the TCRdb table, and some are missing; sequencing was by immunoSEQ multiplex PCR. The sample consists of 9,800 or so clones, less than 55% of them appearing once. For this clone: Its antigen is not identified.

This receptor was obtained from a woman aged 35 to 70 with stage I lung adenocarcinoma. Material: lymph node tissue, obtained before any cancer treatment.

The chain's CDR3 is CASSLRTIQGQGPYNEQFF. The CDR3 region has the DNA TGTGCCAGCAGCTTGAGAACCATACAGGGACAGGGGCCGTACAATGAGCAGTTCTTC. V is TRBV11-3 and J is TRBJ2-1; 10 bases are a match to TRBD1. Germline CDR1 is SGHNT and CDR2 is YENEEA. The CDR3 sequence is 19 residues long. V dropped 3 bases and J dropped 4; count of bases not matched to a gene: 15. Based on the CDR3 plus reference TRBV11-3 and TRBJ2-1, the full variable domain is EAGVVQSPRYKIIEKKQPVAFWCNPISGHNTLYWYLQNLGQGPELLIRYENEEAVDDSQLPKDRFSAERLKGVDSTLKIQPAELGDSAVYLCASSLRTIQGQGPYNEQFFGPGTRLTVL.